This TCR beta chain was found in a study of blood T cell repertoires in COVID-19. The V gene's germline CDR1 is MDHEN and CDR2 SYDVKM. This CDR3 contains 12 residues. Trimming shortened V by 4 bases and J by 4 bases, and 5 bases separated the two germline ends. The assay was immunoSEQ multiplex PCR, and TCRdb's table has in-frame clones only and misses some. The data contain approximately 230,000 clones, about 86% of them singletons. V and J are TRBV28 and TRBJ1-5; D unresolved. The sequence was collected from an elderly man with acute or convalescent COVID-19. Sequencing was carried out using peripheral blood. CDR3 DNA sequence: TGTGCCAGCAGTTCCCCGAATCAGCCCCAGCATTTT. Its translation is CASSSPNQPQHF.